This paragraph covers one TCR beta chain sequence. No antigen is known for it. PCR used 60 Vbeta primers and 13 Jbeta primers. Method: immunoSEQ multiplex PCR; TCRdb's copy keeps in-frame clones and lacks some. Of approximately 160,000 clones listed, roughly 80% are singletons. These data come from a study of cytomegalovirus exposure and HLA in healthy donors. Findings and limits, study-wide: With later analysis, a missense DCLRE1C variant became linked to TCR beta V- and J-gene trimming. Investigators reported around 150 TCR beta chains as tied to cytomegalovirus.

With V trimmed by 1 base and J by 5 bases, 9 bases remained unmatched. From germline, CDR1 is SGHDN and CDR2 FVKESK. CDR3 length: 16 amino acids. Sequencing was carried out using PBMCs. The chain couples TRBV14 to TRBJ2-5, with TRBD2 matching over 8 bases. This receptor was identified in a human donor in good health. CDR3 bases: TGTGCCAGCAGCCAAGTCCCAGCGGGGGTCGGGGAGACCCAGTACTTC. Its protein is CASSQVPAGVGETQYF.